This TCR beta chain was sequenced in a study of blood T cell repertoires in COVID-19. Sequencing was performed with immunoSEQ multiplex PCR; in TCRdb, only in-frame clones are kept and a portion is missing. Here the sample spans some 200,000 clones, 80% to 90% being singletons. The source is a man between 45 and 60 years old with acute or convalescent COVID-19. Sequencing used peripheral blood.

The CDR3: CASSFVLAGRNEQYF. The CDR3 nucleotides are TGTGCCAGCAGTTTTGTTCTAGCGGGGAGAAACGAGCAGTACTTC. The chain combines TRBV27 with TRBJ2-7; TRBD2 aligns across 9 bases. J gave up 5 bases and V 3 bases, and 8 bases lay outside the gene matches. The CDR3 is 15 amino acids. Looked up from germline, CDR1 is MNHEY and CDR2 is SMNVEV (reference sequence).